The clone carrying this TCR beta chain was recorded many times. Its antigen is not identified. This sample is part of a study of regulatory T cells in long-lasting Graves disease. Regarding the study as a whole: There were preferences for TRBV28, TRBJ1-2 and TRBJ2-5 in persistent disease.

The time point: newly diagnosed GD, antithyroid drugs for less than 3 months. The TCR library used RNA extracted from PBMCs. Sequencing libraries for TCR beta were prepared with iRepertoire HTBI primers and Arm-PCR of CDR3 regions. TCRdb ran MiXCR on the multiplex PCR reads and lists one entry per CDR3 protein. This table holds about 540,000 distinct CDR3 sequences, approximately 12% found once. The CDR3 has 12 residues. Per germline, CDR1 KGHDR and CDR2 SFDVKD. The V end was cut by 4 bases, the J end by 4 bases, with 5 bases between. This same sample was also part of a study on T cells in Graves' hyperthyroidism and ophthalmopathy. That source adds: First-round RT-PCR targeting the TCR CDR3 was performed with the HTBI primer set.

The sequences come from peripheral blood mononuclear cells (PBMCs), collected at new diagnosis, from a patient treated with antithyroid drugs. The TCR was taken from a young man with Graves disease. The chain has TRBV24-1 and TRBJ2-3; D unclear. This chain's CDR3 is CATSDQADTQYF. The DNA for the CDR3 is TGTGCCACCAGTGACCAGGCAGATACGCAGTATTTT.